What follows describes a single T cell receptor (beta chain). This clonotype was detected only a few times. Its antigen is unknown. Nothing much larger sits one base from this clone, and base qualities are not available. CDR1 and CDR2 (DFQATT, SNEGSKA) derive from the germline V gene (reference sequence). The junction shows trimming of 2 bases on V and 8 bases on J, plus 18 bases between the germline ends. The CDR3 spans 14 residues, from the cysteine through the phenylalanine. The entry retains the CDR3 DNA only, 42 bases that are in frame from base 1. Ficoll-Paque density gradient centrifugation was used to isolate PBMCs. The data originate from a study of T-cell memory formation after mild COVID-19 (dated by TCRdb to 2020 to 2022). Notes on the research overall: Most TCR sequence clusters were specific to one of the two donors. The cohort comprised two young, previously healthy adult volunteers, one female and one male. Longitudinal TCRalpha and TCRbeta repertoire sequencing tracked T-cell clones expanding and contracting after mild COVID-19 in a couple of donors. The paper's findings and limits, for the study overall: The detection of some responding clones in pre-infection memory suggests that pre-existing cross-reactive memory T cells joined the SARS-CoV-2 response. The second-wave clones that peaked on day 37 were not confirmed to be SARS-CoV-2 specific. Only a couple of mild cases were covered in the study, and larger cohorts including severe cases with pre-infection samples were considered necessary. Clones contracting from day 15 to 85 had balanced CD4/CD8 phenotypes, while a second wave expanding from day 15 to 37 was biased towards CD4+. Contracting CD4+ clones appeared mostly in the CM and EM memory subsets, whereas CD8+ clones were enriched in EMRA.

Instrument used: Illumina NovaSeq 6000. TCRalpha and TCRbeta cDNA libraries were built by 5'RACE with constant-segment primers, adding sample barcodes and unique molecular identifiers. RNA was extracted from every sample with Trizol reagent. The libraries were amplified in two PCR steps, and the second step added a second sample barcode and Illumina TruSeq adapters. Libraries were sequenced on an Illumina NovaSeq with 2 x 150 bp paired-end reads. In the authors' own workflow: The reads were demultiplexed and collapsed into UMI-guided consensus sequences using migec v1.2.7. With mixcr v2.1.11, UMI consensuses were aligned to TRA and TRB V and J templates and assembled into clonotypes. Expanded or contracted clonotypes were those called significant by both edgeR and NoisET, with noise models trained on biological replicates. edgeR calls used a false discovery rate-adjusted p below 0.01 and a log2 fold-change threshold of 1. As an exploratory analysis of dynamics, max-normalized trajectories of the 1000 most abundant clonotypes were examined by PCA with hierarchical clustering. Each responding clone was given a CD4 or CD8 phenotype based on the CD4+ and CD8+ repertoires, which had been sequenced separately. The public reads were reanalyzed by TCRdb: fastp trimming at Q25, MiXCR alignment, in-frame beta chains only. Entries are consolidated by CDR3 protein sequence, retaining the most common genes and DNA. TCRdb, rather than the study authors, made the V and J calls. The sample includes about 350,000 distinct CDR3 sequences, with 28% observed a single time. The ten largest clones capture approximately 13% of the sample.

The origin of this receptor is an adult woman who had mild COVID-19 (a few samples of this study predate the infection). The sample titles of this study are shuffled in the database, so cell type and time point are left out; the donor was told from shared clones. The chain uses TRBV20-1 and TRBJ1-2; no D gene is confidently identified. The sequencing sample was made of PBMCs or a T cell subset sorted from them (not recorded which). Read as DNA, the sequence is TGCAGTGCTAGAAGACTCGTGCCAGTGGGCGGCTACACCTTC. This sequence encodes CSARRLVPVGGYTF.